This T cell receptor beta chain was captured in a study of blood T cell repertoires in COVID-19. The wider study: COVID-19 samples from acute and convalescent phases originated in the United States, Italy and Spain. PBMCs, B-cell-depleted T cells, or T cells provided the cDNA or gDNA that made up the material.

The CDR3 has 16 residues. The germline V and J ends were trimmed by 4 bases and 5 bases, with 21 bases remaining between them. Germline assignment: CDR1 MNHEY and CDR2 SVGAGI. Authors' data handling: Quantification of nucleated cells was approximated via reference gene primer amplification. The method was immunoSEQ multiplex PCR; TCRdb's version includes in-frame clones alone and lacks a portion of them. That table gives V, J and clone size, and the DNA gave D and trimming. The data contain 70,000 or so clones, about 89% of them singletons. The source material was peripheral blood. This chain links TRBV6-5 with TRBJ2-7, with D unclear. The source is a man in his fifties with active COVID-19. Here the CDR3 reads CASSSRSTVWSDEQYF. The CDR3 DNA reads TGTGCCAGCAGTTCGCGATCGACGGTTTGGAGCGACGAGCAGTACTTC.